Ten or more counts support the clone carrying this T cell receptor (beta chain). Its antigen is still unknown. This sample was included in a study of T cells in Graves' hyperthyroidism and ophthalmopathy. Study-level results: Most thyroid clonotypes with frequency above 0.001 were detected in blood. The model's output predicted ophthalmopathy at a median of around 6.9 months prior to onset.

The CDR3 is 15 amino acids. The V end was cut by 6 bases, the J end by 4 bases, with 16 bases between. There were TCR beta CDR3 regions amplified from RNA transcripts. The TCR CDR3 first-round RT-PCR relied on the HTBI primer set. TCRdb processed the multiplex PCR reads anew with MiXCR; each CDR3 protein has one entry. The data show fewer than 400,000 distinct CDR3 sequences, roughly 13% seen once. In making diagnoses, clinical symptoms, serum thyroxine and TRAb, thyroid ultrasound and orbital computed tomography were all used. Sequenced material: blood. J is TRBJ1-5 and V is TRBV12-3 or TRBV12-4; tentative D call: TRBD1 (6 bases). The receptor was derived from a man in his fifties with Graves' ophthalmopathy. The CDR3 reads CASRSTDSTNQPQHF. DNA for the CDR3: TGTGCCAGCAGATCAACGGACAGTACTAATCAGCCCCAGCATTTT.